This T cell receptor (beta chain) was sequenced in a study of blood T cell repertoires in COVID-19 (dated by TCRdb to the early 2020s). Background on the whole study: Samples covering the acute and convalescent phases of COVID-19 were provided by collaborators in the United States, Italy and Spain. Samples were obtained from the ongoing ImmuneRACE study (first 160 participants) and from about 1,300 subjects provided by 6 global collaborators. Sample metadata almost always included a de-identified subject ID, COVID-19 status, age in years and sex. The repertoires were released in a freely available public database meant as a resource for research on the immune response to SARS-CoV-2. The material from the prospective study consisted of cDNA or gDNA derived from T cells, B-cell-depleted T cells, or PBMCs. The dataset comprised deeply sampled blood TCRbeta repertoires from subjects exposed to, actively infected with, or recovered from COVID-19. Where available, HLA class I and class II types were obtained from metadata supplied by the sample provider rather than from assay-based typing. Summary of the overall study and its limitations: How much clinical and demographic metadata was included differed by source and by participant, and the metadata was provided uncurated.

At one collaborating source in Seattle, patients were enrolled during active infection and were followed longitudinally through the course of disease. Each collaborating institution followed its own protocols to collect whole blood in K2EDTA tubes. For TCRbeta analysis, collaborators shipped samples in one of three forms: frozen whole blood, isolated PBMCs, or DNA extracted from either of those sample types. TCRbeta CDR3 regions were amplified from genomic DNA by means of the immunoSEQ Assay, a bias-controlled multiplex PCR. As for the original processing: The number of nucleated cells in each sample was estimated from the amplification of reference gene primers within the assay. To quantify the absolute abundance of each unique TCRbeta CDR3 rearrangement, sequence reads were collapsed and filtered. Productive Simpson clonality was computed per sample as the square root of Simpson's diversity index over productive rearrangements. TCRdb obtained this table from immuneACCESS and retained in-frame rearrangements with V and J assigned. These tables miss some clones; where compared with another copy, unresolved V genes account for less than half of the shortfall, and the remainder is unexplained. V, J and clone size are taken as reported in that table, and D and trimming were inferred from the DNA itself. The table for this sample lists roughly 340,000 clones; around 87% of them were counted only once. Of the sample, about 6% is held by the ten largest clones.

This clone was counted only a few times. It has no known antigen specificity. No base quality values were provided; no much bigger clone lies one nucleotide off. The receptor was derived from a woman aged 45 to 65 with COVID-19, enrolled during active disease. The source material was peripheral blood.

CDR3 reads: CASSQGQPSGGYTF. The sequenced DNA: TGTGCCAGCAGCCAGGGGCAGCCCTCTGGTGGCTACACCTTC. The V and J segments used are TRBV3-1 (or the pseudogene TRBV3-2) and TRBJ1-2; D gene: possibly TRBD1, on 5 matching bases. At the junction V is shortened by 3 bases and J by 7 bases, with 15 bases in between. Spanning cysteine to phenylalanine, the CDR3 consists of 14 amino acids. Just the 42-base CDR3 DNA is kept, in frame starting at base 1. The germline V gene (reference sequence) gives CDR1 as LGHDT and CDR2 as YNNKEL.